One T cell receptor (beta chain) is described in this entry. Antigen specificity is unknown. Germline loops: CDR1 GTSNPN, CDR2 SVGIG (reference sequence). Trimming removed 0 bases from V and 6 bases from J, with 20 bases in between. There are 16 residues in the CDR3. Sequenced material consisted of expressed TCRB transcripts (all of the isolated RNA was reverse transcribed). Some clones are missing from TCRdb's copy, which holds only in-frame ones; the method was immunoSEQ multiplex PCR. The sample consists of 640,000 or so clones, around an eighth of them appearing once. The record originates from a study of beta chain features in type 1 diabetes. Study findings and constraints: Among all four CD4+ subsets, Type 1 diabetes patients had TCRB CDR3s that were moderately but significantly shorter.

This TCR was sampled from a man younger than 35 with type 1 diabetes. The chain has TRBV30 and TRBJ1-1; tentative D call: TRBD1 (6 bases). The sequenced sample consisted of naive CD4+ T cells from blood. CDR3: CAWSVPLDSPRAEAFF. The CDR3 DNA sequence: TGTGCCTGGAGTGTACCCCTGGACAGCCCCAGGGCTGAAGCTTTCTTT.